The 14 T cell receptor beta chains given below trace back to one sample, sequenced in a study of blood T cells in healthy people across ages. The authors ran a second PCR of roughly 6 to 12 cycles using a sample-barcoded 5' primer and a J-beta primer mix. Using its own MiXCR run on the 5' RACE reads, TCRdb lists one record per CDR3 protein. The table records 1,800,000 or so distinct CDR3 sequences, approximately 40% of them present only once. Sequenced input: blood. The receptors originated from a human donor in good health.

V and J are TRBV15 and TRBJ2-5, with TRBD2 matching over 7 bases. The CDR3 sequence is 14 residues long. Germline V gene sequence: CDR1 LNHNV, CDR2 YYDKDF (reference sequence). The ends lost 0 bases at V and 5 bases at J; junction bases unmatched: 3. The CDR3 DNA reads as TGTGCCACCAGCAGAGACACTAGCGTGGAGACCCAGTACTTC. Translated, it gives CATSRDTSVETQYF.

J is TRBJ2-5 and V is TRBV11-3; D might be TRBD1 (6 bases). V was shortened by 2 bases and J by 3 bases, with 10 bases between the two germline ends. This CDR3 has 14 amino acids. CDR1 and CDR2 from the germline V gene are SGHNT and YENEEA. The chain's CDR3 is CASSLWGPEETQYF. CDR3 in DNA: TGTGCCAGCAGCTTATGGGGGCCGGAAGAGACCCAGTACTTC.

The J gene is TRBJ2-7, the V gene TRBV12-3 or TRBV12-4, with 7 bases aligning to TRBD1. This CDR3 has 16 residues. Trimming took 6 bases from V and 3 from J; bases not matched to a gene: 14. CDR3 sequence (DNA): TGTGCCAGCAGCCCTGAGCCCGGGACAGACATCTACGAGCAGTACTTC. Its protein is CASSPEPGTDIYEQYF.

The chain carries TRBV5-4 and TRBJ1-2; D is possibly TRBD1 (6 bases). The CDR3 runs 15 residues. Germline V gene lookup returns CDR1 SGHNT and CDR2 YYREEE (reference sequence). Trimming pared 5 bases from V and 4 bases from J, leaving 18 bases between. The CDR3 is CASSLPRQTGYGYTF. The CDR3 bases are TGTGCCAGCAGTCTGCCCCGGCAGACAGGCTATGGCTACACCTTC.

This clonotype was detected only a few times. The genes are TRBV5-5 and TRBJ2-1; D not resolved. Germline values: CDR1 SGHKS, CDR2 YYEKEE (reference sequence). CDR3 length equals 15 residues. V was shortened by 0 bases and J by 8 bases, with 15 bases between the two germline ends. The CDR3 bases are TGTGCCAGCAGCTTGGAGGCCAGGCTGGTGGATGAGCAGTTCTTC. Translated: CASSLEARLVDEQFF.

This clonotype was seen only a few times. The chain has TRBV3-1 and TRBJ2-5, with D perhaps matching TRBD1 (6 bases). The last part of the DNA fits TRBJ2-7 better; the J call may be wrong. The CDR3 runs to 14 residues. Germline assignment: CDR1 LGHDT and CDR2 YNNKEL (reference sequence). The CDR3 sequence: CASSHAFYRDEQYF. As DNA, the CDR3 is TGTGCCAGCAGCCATGCTTTCTACAGGGACGAGCAGTACTTC.

The chain recombines TRBV7-9 with TRBJ2-7; TRBD1 or TRBD2 may be the D gene (5 bases each). CDR1 SEHNR and CDR2 FQNEAQ come from the germline V gene (reference sequence). V lost 4 bases to trimming and J lost 0 bases, with 13 bases between them. This CDR3 spans 15 amino acids. CDR3 DNA: TGTGCCAGCAGCTCGGGACCCCAAAGCTCCTACGAGCAGTACTTC. It is translated as CASSSGPQSSYEQYF.

Concerning this clonotype: Just one base apart from a much larger clone, this may be a read error. The rearrangement links TRBV4-3 to TRBJ2-3; 7 bases are a match to TRBD1. This CDR3 has 14 residues. Germline V gene lookup returns CDR1 LGHNA and CDR2 YSLEER. The CDR3 loop reads CASSQGSEGATRYF. CDR3 in DNA: TGCGCCAGCAGCCAAGGGAGTGAGGGGGCTACGCGGTATTTT.

This chain uses TRBV7-2 with TRBJ2-7; unclear D gene. The length of the CDR3 is 15 residues. The germline CDR1 and CDR2 sequences are SGHTA and FQGNSA. V dropped 3 bases and J dropped 1 base, with 13 bases sitting between them. CDR3 nucleotides: TGTGCCAGCAGCTTTGGGATAGTCCATTCCTACGAGCAGTACTTC. As protein: CASSFGIVHSYEQYF.

The J gene is TRBJ1-4, the V gene TRBV11-2, with D unresolved. The V gene lost 4 bases and the J gene lost 3 bases, with 9 bases spanning the gap. CDR1 is SGHAT and CDR2 is FQNNGV in the germline V gene. The CDR3 covers 14 residues. Here the CDR3 reads CASSWHMANEKLFF. The CDR3 DNA follows: TGTGCCAGCAGCTGGCACATGGCTAATGAAAAACTGTTTTTT.

J is TRBJ2-3 and V is TRBV6-2 or TRBV6-3; maybe TRBD2 (5 bases). Germline V gives CDR1 MNHEY, CDR2 SVGEGT. The CDR3 totals 15 residues. V was pared by 3 bases and J by 1 base, with 11 bases between. CDR3 sequence: CASSYLEDRTDTQYF. The CDR3 bases are TGTGCCAGCAGTTATCTGGAGGACCGCACAGATACGCAGTATTTT.

The sample holds a few counts of this clonotype. The genes are TRBV7-9 and TRBJ2-7; no clear D. V was clipped by 6 bases and J by 7 bases, with 10 bases between them. The length of the CDR3 is 11 residues. CDR1 is SEHNR, CDR2 FQNEAQ, per germline (reference sequence). CDR3 sequence reads: CASSKTEEQYF. CDR3 sequence (DNA): TGTGCCAGCAGTAAAACAGAAGAGCAGTACTTC.

This clonotype was observed a handful of times. For the CDR3, the DNA is TGCAGTGCTAGAGATCGGGTACAGGGGGCGCATACGCAGTATTTT. Translation: CSARDRVQGAHTQYF. This chain uses TRBV20-1 with TRBJ2-3; 9 positions agree with TRBD1. CDR3 size: 15 residues. The V gene's germline CDR1 is DFQATT and CDR2 SNEGSKA (reference sequence). With 0 bases clipped from V and 7 bases from J, the junction kept 8 bases outside the gene matches.

V and J are TRBV7-8 and TRBJ2-3; TRBD2 matches at 7 bases. This CDR3 region has 18 residues. CDR1 is SGHVS and CDR2 is FQNEAQ in the germline V gene. V was clipped by 5 bases and J by 2 bases; unmatched bases: 16. CDR3 protein: CASSPGGEGPDSTDTQYF. CDR3 sequence (DNA): TGTGCCAGCAGCCCGGGGGGTGAGGGCCCAGATTCCACAGATACGCAGTATTTT.